This T cell receptor beta chain was recovered during a study of Graves' ophthalmopathy and Graves' hyperthyroidism. Orbital computed tomography, thyroid ultrasound, TRAb, serum thyroxine and clinical symptoms formed the basis of diagnosis. Amplification of the TCR beta CDR3 regions used RNA transcripts (as template). RT-PCR with HTBI primers came first, then second-round multiplex PCR. From the multiplex PCR reads, TCRdb called clonotypes with MiXCR, one entry per CDR3 protein. The table shows about 700,000 distinct CDR3 sequences, with roughly two fifths occurring only once. Looked up from germline, CDR1 is DFQATT and CDR2 is SNEGSKA (reference sequence). J was trimmed by 5 bases and V by 6 bases; bases with no gene match: 6. The CDR3 runs to 12 residues.

The chain has TRBV20-1 and TRBJ2-7, with TRBD2 identical over 8 bases. This clonotype was sampled from an adult man with Graves' ophthalmopathy. Sequenced input: peripheral blood. The CDR3 nucleotides read TGCAGTGCAGACCGGGGGGGGGACGAGCAGTACTTC. The encoded protein is CSADRGGDEQYF.